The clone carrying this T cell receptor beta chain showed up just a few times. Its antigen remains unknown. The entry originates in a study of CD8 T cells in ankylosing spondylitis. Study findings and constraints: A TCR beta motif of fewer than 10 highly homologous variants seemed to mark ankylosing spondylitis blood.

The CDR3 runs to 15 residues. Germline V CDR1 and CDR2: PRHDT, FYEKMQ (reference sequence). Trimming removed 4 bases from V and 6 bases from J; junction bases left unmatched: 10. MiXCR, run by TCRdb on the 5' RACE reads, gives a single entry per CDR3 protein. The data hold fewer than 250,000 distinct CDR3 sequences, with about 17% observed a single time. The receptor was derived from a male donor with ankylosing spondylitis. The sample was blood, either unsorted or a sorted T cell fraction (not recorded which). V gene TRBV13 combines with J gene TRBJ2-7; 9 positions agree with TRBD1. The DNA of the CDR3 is TGTGCCAGCAGCTACGGACGGGGGACAGGGTTCGAGCAGTACTTC. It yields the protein CASSYGRGTGFEQYF.